This TCR beta chain was found in a study of PD-L1 blockade in urothelial cancer (dated by TCRdb to about 2017). Concerning the study at large: Therapy was started in the mid-2010s for all patients, and atezolizumab 1,200 mg was administered intravenously every 3 weeks. Pretreatment tumor samples, along with matched peripheral blood serially collected before and after atezolizumab treatment, were subjected to TCR sequencing. Blood samples were analyzed 3 weeks after the start of treatment (second dose) and 6 weeks after the start of treatment. Under 10 patients achieved durable clinical benefit and around 19 did not. Durable clinical benefit was defined as progression-free survival longer than 6 months, and TCR features were also tested against progression-free and overall survival. About 90% of the 29 patients were males with bladder-origin urothelial cancer, and about 65% of the roughly 30 reported a prior smoking history. Blood samples gave a median of around 140,000 T cells and 77,000 or so unique TCRs, with a median clonality of 0.080. The study, an exploratory multi-omic analysis, examined somatic, immune and clinical correlates of response to PD-L1 blockade with atezolizumab in urothelial cancer. In the same patients who had TCR sequencing, pretreatment tumors also underwent whole exome sequencing and RNA sequencing. Approximately 29 patients had pretreatment blood TCR-seq, some 24 had at least one posttreatment blood collection, and some 24 had tumor TCR-seq. An ECOG performance status of 0 or 1 was recorded for the patients, and 0 to 3 prior chemotherapy regimens had been received by the patients.

About this clone: Its antigen is not yet known. No much larger clone exists at a distance of one base, and base qualities are not known.

To estimate absolute template abundance from read counts, synthetic TCR analog templates were spiked into each PCR. TCRbeta CDR3 regions were amplified from genomic DNA with bias-controlled V and J gene primers using the immunoSEQ assay. Sequencing of rearranged TCRbeta segments was done at approximately 20X coverage. Processing in the source paper ran as follows. Clustering was used to correct sequencing errors, and CDR3s were annotated against IMGT to assign V, D and J genes. Only productive TCRbeta rearrangements were used in downstream analyses, excluding out-of-frame or stop-codon sequences. Clonality was computed as one minus Shannon entropy normalized by the log of the number of unique productive sequences. Clones differing between time points or between blood and tumor were identified by Fisher's exact test with Benjamini-Hochberg correction at adjusted p below 0.01. The clones in this table, taken by TCRdb from immuneACCESS, are in-frame only. Not every clone is retained; where verified, under half of the shortfall comes from an unresolved V gene, and the cause of the rest is unknown. Clone size and V and J calls were adopted from that table, with D and trimming inferred from the DNA. This sample lists tens of thousands of clones; 85% to 90% were detected once. The top ten clonotypes cover approximately 14% of the sample.

Beyond this particular receptor, the publication reports: A pretreatment peripheral blood TCR clonality below the median was linked to improved progression-free and overall survival. Greater expansion of tumor-associated TCR clones in peripheral blood 3 weeks after the start of treatment was observed in patients with durable benefit (n of about 20, p = 0.022). Because the sample size was small (n ≈ 29) and many of the analyses were exploratory, the results are meant to be hypothesis-generating.

Counted from cysteine to phenylalanine, this CDR3 has 14 amino acids. This entry keeps only the CDR3 DNA: 42 bases, framed from base 1. Trimming removed 0 bases from V and 5 bases from J, leaving 8 bases between the germline ends. The germline V gene encodes CDR1 SGHTA and CDR2 FQGTGA. Reading the label with the study, this specimen's time point is: pretreatment peripheral blood. The cohort included 29 patients with locally advanced or metastatic urothelial carcinoma who were treated at Memorial Sloan Kettering on a trial protocol. Peripheral blood mononuclear cells were collected pretreatment and during treatment, at between 1 and 8 total time points per patient. The Qiagen DNeasy Blood extraction kit was used to purify genomic DNA from total PBMCs and tumor samples. PBMCs were collected pretreatment and during treatment, and were isolated and stored as previously described.

This receptor was obtained from an older man with urothelial cancer. The sequenced sample was PBMCs, obtained around atezolizumab (anti-PD-L1) treatment. The chain uses TRBV7-3 and TRBJ2-1; the D gene is perhaps TRBD2, from 6 matching bases. The CDR3 sequence is CASSLTGLDNEQFF. The nucleotide sequence reads as follows: TGTGCCAGCAGCTTAACGGGACTGGACAATGAGCAGTTCTTC.